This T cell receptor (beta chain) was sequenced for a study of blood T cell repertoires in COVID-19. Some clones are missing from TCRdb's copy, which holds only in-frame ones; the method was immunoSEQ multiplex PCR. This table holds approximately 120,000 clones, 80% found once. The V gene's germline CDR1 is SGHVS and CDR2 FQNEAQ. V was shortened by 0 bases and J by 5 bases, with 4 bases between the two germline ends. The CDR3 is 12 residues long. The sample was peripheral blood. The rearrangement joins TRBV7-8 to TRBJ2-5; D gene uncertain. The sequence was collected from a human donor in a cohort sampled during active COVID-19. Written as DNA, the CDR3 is TGTGCCAGCAGCTTAGCGGAGGAGACCCAGTACTTC. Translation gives CASSLAEETQYF.